One sample yielded the 32 T cell receptor beta chains listed below, sequenced in a study of T cell responses to AZD1222 COVID-19 vaccine. TCRdb's copy holds only in-frame clones and misses some; the assay was immunoSEQ multiplex PCR. The data contain roughly 170,000 clones, 80% to 90% of them singletons. Sample: peripheral blood, taken on day 0 of AZD1222 vaccination. The origin of the receptors is an adult in good health.

The chain uses TRBV4-2 and TRBJ2-3; 11 bases fit TRBD2. Germline V gene sequence: CDR1 LGHNA, CDR2 YNFKEQ. V shed 5 bases, J shed 2 bases, and the junction held 3 bases outside the gene matches. The CDR3 consists of 15 residues. The CDR3 DNA follows: TGTGCCAGCAGCGGGACTAGCGGTCACACAGATACGCAGTATTTT. It yields the protein CASSGTSGHTDTQYF.

This chain links TRBV5-6 with TRBJ2-5; perhaps TRBD2 as D (6 bases). The CDR3 consists of 14 residues. Trimming left V 1 base short and J 4 bases short, with 11 bases between. Per the germline V gene, CDR1 is SGHDT and CDR2 is YYEEEE. CDR3 residues: CASSLPGEAETQYF. CDR3 bases: TGTGCCAGCAGCTTGCCGGGAGAGGCAGAGACCCAGTACTTC.

The CDR3 is CASSSGTATPYEQYF. Written as DNA, the CDR3 is TGTGCCAGCAGCTCCGGGACAGCGACTCCCTACGAGCAGTACTTC. The chain employs TRBV5-6 and TRBJ2-7; 7 bases are a match to TRBD1. This CDR3 is built from 15 residues. J gave up 2 bases and V 3 bases, and 8 bases lay outside the gene matches. Per germline, CDR1 SGHDT and CDR2 YYEEEE. The full variable domain, with the rest looked up from reference TRBV5-6 and TRBJ2-7, is DAGVTQSPTHLIKTRGQQVTLRCSPKSGHDTVSWYQQALGQGPQFIFQYYEEEERQRGNFPDRFSGHQFPNYSSELNVNALLLGDSALYLCASSSGTATPYEQYFGPGTRLTVT.

In the case of this clone: Other DNA sequences from this sample encode an identical CDR3 as well. The chain links TRBV9 to TRBJ1-3, with D possibly being TRBD1 (5 bases). The CDR3 is made up of 15 amino acids. Germline CDR1 and CDR2: SGDLS and YYNGEE. V was clipped by 0 bases and J by 4 bases, with 11 bases between them. Here the CDR3 reads CASSVDPGPGNTIYF. CDR3 coding DNA: TGTGCCAGCAGCGTAGATCCGGGACCGGGAAACACCATATATTTT.

The chain employs TRBV2 and TRBJ2-1, with 13 bases matching TRBD2. The junction had 8 bases not matched to a gene; V was cut back by 6 bases and J by 9 bases. Per the germline V gene, CDR1 is SNHLY and CDR2 is FYNNEI. This CDR3 contains 15 residues. CDR3 sequence reads: CASRAVLAGGGEQFF. In DNA form, the CDR3 reads TGTGCCAGCAGGGCCGTACTAGCGGGAGGGGGTGAGCAGTTCTTC.

The chain employs TRBV7-3 and TRBJ1-2; D call uncertain. Trimming removed 5 bases at V and 2 bases at J, with 9 bases between. CDR3 length: 13 amino acids. Germline V CDR1 and CDR2: SGHTA, FQGTGA. The CDR3 DNA sequence: TGTGCCAGCAGCCCAGACAAGAACTATGGCTACACCTTC. Translated, it gives CASSPDKNYGYTF.

The chain links TRBV7-3 to TRBJ2-7, with 8 bases aligning to TRBD1. The CDR3 contains 14 residues. Unmatched junction bases numbered 9, after V lost 5 bases and J lost 6 bases. In germline, CDR1 is SGHTA, CDR2 FQGTGA. The CDR3 DNA follows: TGTGCCAGCAGCCCCCAACCTGACAGGGGCGAGCAGTACTTC. It codes for CASSPQPDRGEQYF.

The rearrangement joins TRBV7-2 to TRBJ1-5; 8 bases agree with TRBD1. The CDR3 runs to 15 residues. Germline V lookup: CDR1 SGHTA, CDR2 FQGNSA. Unmatched junction bases numbered 6, after V lost 5 bases and J lost 3 bases. The CDR3 reads CASSVGQGDNQPQHF. DNA of the CDR3: TGTGCCAGCAGCGTCGGACAGGGCGACAATCAGCCCCAGCATTTT.

V is TRBV9 and J is TRBJ2-5, with 7 bases aligning to TRBD1. CDR1 SGDLS and CDR2 YYNGEE come from the germline V gene. Trimming removed 4 bases from V and 2 bases from J; junction bases left unmatched: 11. The CDR3 contains 16 residues. CDR3 coding DNA: TGTGCCAGCAGCCCCCCTGCCACGACAGGGCAAGAGACCCAGTACTTC. Its translation: CASSPPATTGQETQYF.

The rearrangement links TRBV25-1 to TRBJ2-7; 15 nucleotides align to TRBD2. The J segment lost 1 base and the V segment lost 6 bases, leaving 7 bases of the junction unmatched. The CDR3 extends over 17 amino acids. Germline V gene sequence: CDR1 MGHDK, CDR2 SYGVNS. The CDR3 nucleotides read TGTGCCAGCAGGGGGGGACTAGCGGGAGGATTATCCTACGAGCAGTACTTC. This codes for CASRGGLAGGLSYEQYF.

V is TRBV11-2 and J is TRBJ2-1; D is ambiguous. Between the trimmed V and J ends, which lost 2 bases and 4 bases, there was a span of 9 bases. This CDR3 is built from 14 residues. Looked up from germline, CDR1 is SGHAT and CDR2 is FQNNGV. The CDR3 sequence: CASSLNGFYNEQFF. CDR3 bases: TGTGCCAGCAGCTTAAACGGCTTTTACAATGAGCAGTTCTTC.

This clone was seen just once. The chain combines TRBV5-1 with TRBJ1-5; D possibly corresponds to TRBD1 (6 bases). Trimming stripped 2 bases from V and 7 bases from J, with 10 bases between. Germline V gene lookup returns CDR1 SGHRS and CDR2 YFSETQ. The CDR3 contains 13 residues. CDR3 DNA: TGCGCCAGCAGCTTCACCAGGGGACAGCCCCAGCATTTT. Its translation: CASSFTRGQPQHF.

The genes are TRBV3-1 (or the pseudogene TRBV3-2) and TRBJ2-3; D might be TRBD1 or TRBD2, each matching 5 bases. Germline assignment: CDR1 LGHDT and CDR2 YNNKEL (reference sequence). Trimming pared 0 bases from V and 0 bases from J, leaving 13 bases between. The CDR3 has 17 amino acids. In DNA form, the CDR3 reads TGTGCCAGCAGCCAAGATTCAGGGACCACTAGCACAGATACGCAGTATTTT. Its protein is CASSQDSGTTSTDTQYF.

The chain joins TRBV19 to TRBJ1-5; 7 bases line up with TRBD1. Germline loops: CDR1 LNHDA, CDR2 SQIVND (reference sequence). V lost 4 bases to trimming and J lost 2 bases; unmatched junction nucleotides: 2. The CDR3 has 14 amino acids. In DNA, the CDR3 is TGTGCCAGTAGTAAGGGGGCAGGCAATCAGCCCCAGCATTTT. Translated, it gives CASSKGAGNQPQHF.

This clone was picked up a small number of times. The V gene is TRBV24-1, the J gene TRBJ1-2; possibly TRBD1 for D (6 bases). CDR3 length equals 13 residues. V lost 4 bases, J lost 8 bases, and 13 bases lay in between. Germline V gene data show CDR1 as KGHDR and CDR2 as SFDVKD. The CDR3 nucleotides are TGTGCCACCAGTGAAGGGGGGGCGCGGGGCTACACCTTC. It translates to CATSEGGARGYTF.

The rearrangement uses TRBV15 and TRBJ2-5; possible D gene TRBD2, 6 bases. The CDR3 runs 16 residues. Deletions cut 0 bases from V and 2 bases from J, with 13 bases between. Per the germline V gene, CDR1 is LNHNV and CDR2 is YYDKDF (reference sequence). The CDR3 DNA reads as TGTGCCACCAGCAGAGATGGCTGGGCGGGGCAAGAGACCCAGTACTTC. Encoded protein: CATSRDGWAGQETQYF.

In nucleotides, the CDR3 is TGTGCCAGCTCAACTTCTTCTGGAAACACCATATATTTT. Its translation: CASSTSSGNTIYF. The chain carries TRBV18 and TRBJ1-3; D remains unclear. V was shortened by 5 bases and J by 1 base, with 6 bases between the two germline ends. Per the germline V gene, CDR1 is KGHSH and CDR2 is LQKENI. This CDR3 has 13 amino acids. Supplemented by reference TRBV18 and TRBJ1-3, the full variable domain reads NAGVMQNPRHLVRRRGQEARLRCSPMKGHSHVYWYRQLPEEGLKFMVYLQKENIIDESGMPKERFSAEFPKEGPSILRIQQVVRGDSAAYFCASSTSSGNTIYFGEGSWLTVV.

The chain couples TRBV5-1 to TRBJ1-2; TRBD1 might be the D (6 bases). The germline V gene has CDR1 SGHRS and CDR2 YFSETQ. Trimming removed 4 bases at V and 4 bases at J, with 11 bases between. This CDR3 is built from 13 residues. CDR3 amino acids: CASSAWTVYGYTF. The CDR3, as DNA: TGCGCCAGCAGCGCCTGGACAGTCTATGGCTACACCTTC.

The chain recombines TRBV30 with TRBJ2-1, with D uncertain. This CDR3 is built from 11 residues. Germline V CDR1 and CDR2: GTSNPN, SVGIG (reference sequence). Trimming pared 3 bases from V and 2 bases from J, leaving 2 bases between. CDR3 residues: CAWSPYNEQFF. CDR3 sequence (DNA): TGTGCCTGGAGCCCCTACAATGAGCAGTTCTTC.

The chain is built from TRBV30 and TRBJ1-6; no reliable D call. V shed 1 base and J shed 9 bases, with 16 bases lying between them. Germline V CDR1 and CDR2: GTSNPN, SVGIG (reference sequence). CDR3 size: 15 residues. The CDR3 is CAWSGGKLGSSPLHF. CDR3 DNA: TGTGCCTGGAGTGGGGGAAAGCTTGGGAGTTCACCCCTCCACTTT.

This chain uses TRBV21-1 with TRBJ2-7; the table gives TRBD2 as D, unverified against the DNA. TRBV21-1 is recorded as a pseudogene. CDR3 length: 13 amino acids. CDR3 in DNA: TGTGCCAGCAGCACCGGTATCCCCCACGAGCAGTACTTC. It yields the protein CASSTGIPHEQYF.

This chain links TRBV27 with TRBJ1-6; 9 bases align to TRBD1. The CDR3 totals 20 residues. Germline V gene sequence: CDR1 MNHEY, CDR2 SMNVEV (reference sequence). J was trimmed by 0 bases and V by 5 bases; bases with no gene match: 14. CDR3 sequence (DNA): TGTGCCAGCAGTCCTTACCGGACAGGGGTCGCGAGCTCCTATAATTCACCCCTCCACTTT. This sequence encodes CASSPYRTGVASSYNSPLHF.

The chain combines TRBV4-3 with TRBJ2-7; TRBD1 aligns across 8 bases. Germline loops: CDR1 LGHNA, CDR2 YSLEER. This CDR3 has 15 amino acids. V shed 0 bases, J shed 3 bases, and the junction held 4 bases outside the gene matches. The CDR3 DNA follows: TGCGCCAGCAGCCAAGATCGGACAGGGCTCTACGAGCAGTACTTC. This encodes CASSQDRTGLYEQYF.

J is TRBJ1-2 and V is TRBV7-8, with a possible D match to TRBD1 (6 bases). Germline CDR1 is SGHVS and CDR2 is FQNEAQ. CDR3 length equals 13 residues. V lost 2 bases to trimming and J lost 3 bases, with 7 bases between them. Written as DNA, the CDR3 is TGTGCCAGCAGCTTAAGGGGGGACTATGGCTACACCTTC. This gives the protein CASSLRGDYGYTF. The whole variable domain, remainder taken from reference TRBV7-8 and TRBJ1-2, is GAGVSQSPRYKVAKRGQDVALRCDPISGHVSLFWYQQALGQGPEFLTYFQNEAQLDKSGLPSDRFFAERPEGSVSTLKIQRTQQEDSAVYLCASSLRGDYGYTFGSGTRLTVV.

A word on this clone: Other DNA sequences in the sample encode the same CDR3. The V and J genes are TRBV27 and TRBJ2-2; 7 bases line up with TRBD1. The CDR3 totals 15 residues. Per the germline V gene, CDR1 is MNHEY and CDR2 is SMNVEV (reference sequence). Unmatched junction bases numbered 1, after V lost 3 bases and J lost 0 bases. The CDR3 sequence: CASSLGTANTGELFF. DNA of the CDR3: TGTGCCAGCAGTTTGGGGACAGCGAACACCGGGGAGCTGTTTTTT.

The chain recombines TRBV7-2 with TRBJ1-1; D is unclear. The V gene lost 2 bases and the J gene lost 1 base, with 5 bases spanning the gap. The CDR3 spans 13 residues. Germline V gene lookup returns CDR1 SGHTA and CDR2 FQGNSA. CDR3 sequence (DNA): TGTGCCAGCAGCTTATACGGGAACACTGAAGCTTTCTTT. It encodes CASSLYGNTEAFF.

The chain employs TRBV5-6 and TRBJ2-7, with TRBD1 identical over 9 bases. J was trimmed by 4 bases and V by 0 bases; bases with no gene match: 8. The CDR3 runs to 16 residues. CDR1 SGHDT and CDR2 YYEEEE come from the germline V gene. The CDR3 region has the DNA TGTGCCAGCAGCTTGGAAGCCGGGACAGGGACTTACGAGCAGTACTTC. Its translation is CASSLEAGTGTYEQYF.

The chain carries TRBV5-1 and TRBJ2-2; D may be TRBD1 (5 bases). This CDR3 region has 13 residues. Germline CDR1 SGHRS, CDR2 YFSETQ. V was clipped by 3 bases and J by 4 bases, with 7 bases between them. The CDR3 sequence is CASSWQGTGELFF. CDR3 DNA: TGCGCCAGCAGCTGGCAGGGCACCGGGGAGCTGTTTTTT.

V and J are TRBV5-5 and TRBJ2-3; D is unresolved. This CDR3 has 14 amino acids. V was shortened by 4 bases and J by 0 bases, with 9 bases between the two germline ends. In germline, CDR1 is SGHKS, CDR2 YYEKEE (reference sequence). DNA for the CDR3: TGTGCCAGCAGCGGTGGGCCTAGCACAGATACGCAGTATTTT. This gives the protein CASSGGPSTDTQYF.

J is TRBJ2-1 and V is TRBV7-2; tentative D call: TRBD2 (5 bases). The ends were cut back, 1 base at V and 3 bases at J, with 16 bases in the middle. Germline CDR1 reads SGHTA; CDR2 reads FQGNSA. There are 17 residues in the CDR3. CDR3 residues: CASSLGPPVDYYNEQFF. CDR3 DNA sequence: TGTGCCAGCAGCTTAGGCCCCCCGGTAGACTACTACAATGAGCAGTTCTTC.

This clone was observed once. The J gene is TRBJ2-5, the V gene TRBV7-9; 12 nucleotides agree with TRBD2. The length of the CDR3 is 19 residues. The germline V gene encodes CDR1 SEHNR and CDR2 FQNEAQ (reference sequence). V trimming: 1 base; J trimming: 4 bases; junction bases outside the gene matches: 13. CDR3: CASSLGRPSGRAFGETQYF. The CDR3 bases are TGTGCCAGCAGCTTAGGACGACCTAGCGGGAGGGCCTTCGGAGAGACCCAGTACTTC.

This chain uses TRBV4-3 with TRBJ1-5, with TRBD1 matching 8 bases. This CDR3 has 16 residues. Germline V gene data show CDR1 as LGHNA and CDR2 as YSLEER. The trim removed 0 bases at V and 7 bases at J, leaving 8 bases unmatched. The CDR3 nucleotides read TGCGCCAGCAGCCAAGATCTTAGAACAGGGGGACAGCCCCAGCATTTT. Amino acids: CASSQDLRTGGQPQHF.